This T cell receptor beta chain is drawn from a study of CD8+CD57+ T cells in acquired aplastic anemia. About the study: Roughly 11 million reads, on average, were obtained for CD4+ cells from healthy donors.

With respect to this clonotype: The junction differs from germline at one of its ends, possibly a read error.

Germline lookup yields CDR1 SGHTA and CDR2 FQGNSA. This CDR3 has 14 residues. Genomic DNA templated the TCR beta VDJ and CDR3 profiling. TCRdb re-analysed the reads in MiXCR, keeping a single row per CDR3 protein. The sample records hundreds of thousands of distinct CDR3 sequences, 60% to 80% being singletons. This TCR derives from a human donor in good health, serving as a control. The source material was sorted CD4+, CD8+, or CD8+CD57+ T cells (not recorded which) from PBMCs. V usage is TRBV7-2 and J usage is TRBJ2-1; TRBD1 or TRBD2 may be the D gene (5 bases each). The CDR3: CAISDSDAWTVQFF. In nucleotides, the CDR3 is TGTGCCATCAGCGACAGTGACGCATGGACTGTGCAGTTTTTC.